This T cell receptor beta chain was recorded in a study of cytomegalovirus exposure and HLA in healthy donors. Regarding the study as a whole: Prior analysis indicated that the majority of TCR beta V segments exhibited productivity approximately 90% or approximately 30% of the time.

Amplification used 60 Vbeta primers and 13 Jbeta primers. Original processing notes: Among the unique TCR beta chains that a later analysis counted, around 82 million in all, roughly 11 million were shared. Clones were sequenced by immunoSEQ multiplex PCR, and TCRdb holds only the in-frame ones, with some missing. D and trimming come from the DNA, and the V and J calls and clone size come from that table. This table has around 190,000 clones, 80% to 90% appearing once. Concerning this clone itself: The antigen is undetermined.

Germline-derived CDR1 and CDR2 are LNHNV and YYDKDF (reference sequence). CDR3 length equals 15 residues. Trimming took off 0 bases at V and 7 bases at J, with 16 bases between the two ends. The chain links TRBV15 to TRBJ2-7, with D perhaps matching TRBD2 (5 bases). This TCR was sampled from a woman aged 30 to 39 in good health and CMV-seronegative. Sequenced sample: PBMCs. The CDR3 sequence: CATSRDQRAAAEQYF. CDR3 sequence (DNA): TGTGCCACCAGCAGAGATCAGAGGGCTGCGGCTGAGCAGTACTTC.